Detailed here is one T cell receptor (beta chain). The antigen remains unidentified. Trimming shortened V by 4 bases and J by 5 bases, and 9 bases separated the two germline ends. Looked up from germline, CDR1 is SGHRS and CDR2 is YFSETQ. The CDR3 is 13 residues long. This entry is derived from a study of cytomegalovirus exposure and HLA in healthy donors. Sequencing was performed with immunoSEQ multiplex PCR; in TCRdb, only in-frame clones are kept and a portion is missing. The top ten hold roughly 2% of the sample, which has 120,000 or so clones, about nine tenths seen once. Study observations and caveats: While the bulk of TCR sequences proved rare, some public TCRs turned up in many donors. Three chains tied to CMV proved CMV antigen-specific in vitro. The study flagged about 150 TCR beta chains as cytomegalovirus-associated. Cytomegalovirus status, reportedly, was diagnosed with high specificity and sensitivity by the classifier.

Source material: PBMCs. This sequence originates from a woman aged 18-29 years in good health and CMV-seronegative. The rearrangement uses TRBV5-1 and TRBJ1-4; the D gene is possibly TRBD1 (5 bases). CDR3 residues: CASSLQGNEKLFF. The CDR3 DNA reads TGCGCCAGCAGCCTTCAGGGCAATGAAAAACTGTTTTTT.